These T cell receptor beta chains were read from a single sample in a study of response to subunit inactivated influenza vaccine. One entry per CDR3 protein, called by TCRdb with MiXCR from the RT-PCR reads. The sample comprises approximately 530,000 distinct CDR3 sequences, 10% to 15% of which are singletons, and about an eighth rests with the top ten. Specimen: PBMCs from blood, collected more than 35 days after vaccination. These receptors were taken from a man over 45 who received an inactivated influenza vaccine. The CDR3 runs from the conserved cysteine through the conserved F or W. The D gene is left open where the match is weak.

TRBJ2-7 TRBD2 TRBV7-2 CASSLGGRNLNEQYF
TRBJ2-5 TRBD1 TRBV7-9 CASSLDPGQGKETQYF
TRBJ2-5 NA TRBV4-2 CASSQGLAGPETQYF
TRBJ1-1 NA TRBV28 CASSPLKGGGNTEAFF
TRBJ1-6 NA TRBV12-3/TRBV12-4 CASRGDPGNSPLHF
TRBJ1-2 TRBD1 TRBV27 CASSLLVGQGASYGYTF
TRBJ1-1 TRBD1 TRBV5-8 CASSPEDRGAF
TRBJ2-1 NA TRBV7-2 CASSFSAAGLYNEQFF
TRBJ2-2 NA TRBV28 CASTPGFLRAGELFF
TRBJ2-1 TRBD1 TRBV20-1 CSAPKGGQGIPSYNEQFF
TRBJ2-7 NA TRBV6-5 CASSYSPTGYEQYF
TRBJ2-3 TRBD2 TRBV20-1 CSAPGTSGNTDTQYF
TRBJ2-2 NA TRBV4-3 CASSQDRGYWNTGELFF
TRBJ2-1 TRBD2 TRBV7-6 CASSSLAGGYNGQFF
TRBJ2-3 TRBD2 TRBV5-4 CASSLVGTGGRTDTQYF
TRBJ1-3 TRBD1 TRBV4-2 CASSLLGRQGSGNTIYF
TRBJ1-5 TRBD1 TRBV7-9 CASSQEGQVRGQPQHF
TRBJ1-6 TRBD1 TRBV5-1 CASSWTGEYNSPLHF
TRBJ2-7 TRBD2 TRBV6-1 CASMPTSGRFPASGEQYF
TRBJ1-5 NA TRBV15 CATSRDMGRGRQPQHF
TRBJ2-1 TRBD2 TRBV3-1 CASSPSGITYNEQFF
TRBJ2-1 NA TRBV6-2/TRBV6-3 CASSPRGYEQFF
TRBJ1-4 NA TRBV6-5 CASSYSSQGNEKLFF
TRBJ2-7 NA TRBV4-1 CASSPEGHSYEQYF
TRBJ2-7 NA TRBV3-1 CASSLMGSYEQYF
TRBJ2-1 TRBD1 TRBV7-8 CASSTYRGPTLQQFF
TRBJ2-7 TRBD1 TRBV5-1 CASSFTTGAREQYF
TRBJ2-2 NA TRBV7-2 CASSLSVRRTAQDTTGELFF
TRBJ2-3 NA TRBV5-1 CASSLEGLADTQYF
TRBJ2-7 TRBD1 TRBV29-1 CSVIRDRHYEQYF
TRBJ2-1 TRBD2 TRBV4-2 CASSRRLADEQFF
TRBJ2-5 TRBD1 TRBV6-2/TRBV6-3 CASSPGQGLIETQYF
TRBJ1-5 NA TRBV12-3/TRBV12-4 CASNTVSNQPQHF
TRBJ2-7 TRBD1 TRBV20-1 CSARGQGAGYEQYF